Listed below are T cell receptor beta chains from one sample, sequenced in a study of shared clonotypes between healthy human individuals. Using immunoSEQ multiplex PCR, the repertoire was profiled, and TCRdb retains in-frame clones only, with some absent. The data contain around 340,000 clones, 73% of them singletons. The sample was memory CD4+ T cells sorted from blood. Receptor source: a man aged 25 to 45 in good health. CDR3s include the opening cysteine and the closing phenylalanine or tryptophan. Fields, in order: clone size, CDR3 length, V gene, J gene, D gene, CDR3 protein, CDR3 DNA. D genes are given only for firm matches. Clone size is shown for a subset of rows, as once, few, many or a class of expanded clone.

clone_size: NA
cdr3_length: 15
v_call: TRBV7-9
j_call: TRBJ1-6
d_call: TRBD1
cdr3_aa: CASSRDRINNSPLHF
cdr3_nt: TGTGCCAGCAGCCGGGACAGAATAAATAATTCACCCCTCCACTTT

clone_size: NA
cdr3_length: 14
v_call: TRBV11-1
j_call: TRBJ1-5
d_call: NA
cdr3_aa: CASSLPALPKPQHF
cdr3_nt: TGTGCCAGCAGCTTACCAGCTCTTCCAAAGCCCCAGCATTTT

clone_size: NA
cdr3_length: 11
v_call: TRBV5-1
j_call: TRBJ2-5
d_call: NA
cdr3_aa: CASSAVETQYF
cdr3_nt: TGCGCCAGCAGCGCCGTAGAGACCCAGTACTTC

clone_size: NA
cdr3_length: 21
v_call: TRBV19
j_call: TRBJ2-6
d_call: TRBD1
cdr3_aa: CASSVRKDRQGVRTGANVLTF
cdr3_nt: TGTGCCAGTAGTGTCCGTAAGGACAGACAGGGAGTTAGGACTGGGGCCAACGTCCTGACTTTC

clone_size: few
cdr3_length: 12
v_call: TRBV2
j_call: TRBJ1-2
d_call: NA
cdr3_aa: CASRETVYGYTF
cdr3_nt: TGTGCCAGCAGAGAGACGGTCTATGGCTACACCTTC

clone_size: once
cdr3_length: 15
v_call: TRBV5-1
j_call: TRBJ1-5
d_call: NA
cdr3_aa: CASSSGDNFNQPQHF
cdr3_nt: TGCGCCAGCAGCTCCGGGGACAACTTCAATCAGCCCCAGCATTTT

clone_size: NA
cdr3_length: 13
v_call: TRBV25-1
j_call: TRBJ2-7
d_call: TRBD2
cdr3_aa: CASAGRNSYEQYF
cdr3_nt: TGTGCCAGCGCCGGGAGGAACTCCTACGAGCAGTACTTC

clone_size: NA
cdr3_length: 14
v_call: TRBV6-4
j_call: TRBJ2-5
d_call: TRBD1
cdr3_aa: CASSEKQGAMTQYF
cdr3_nt: TGTGCCAGCAGCGAAAAACAGGGGGCTATGACCCAGTACTTC

clone_size: NA
cdr3_length: 12
v_call: TRBV2
j_call: TRBJ2-5
d_call: NA
cdr3_aa: CASSEMRETQYF
cdr3_nt: TGTGCCAGCAGTGAGATGAGGGAGACCCAGTACTTC

clone_size: NA
cdr3_length: 13
v_call: TRBV4-1
j_call: TRBJ2-1
d_call: NA
cdr3_aa: CASSQDQGFEQFF
cdr3_nt: TGCGCCAGCAGCCAAGATCAGGGGTTTGAGCAGTTCTTC

clone_size: NA
cdr3_length: 15
v_call: TRBV9
j_call: TRBJ1-5
d_call: NA
cdr3_aa: CASSVSPDKNQPQHF
cdr3_nt: TGTGCCAGCAGCGTAAGTCCGGACAAAAATCAGCCCCAGCATTTT

clone_size: NA
cdr3_length: 16
v_call: TRBV14
j_call: TRBJ2-4
d_call: NA
cdr3_aa: CASSPGQKVAKNIQYF
cdr3_nt: TGTGCCAGCAGCCCAGGCCAGAAAGTAGCCAAAAACATTCAGTACTTC

clone_size: many
cdr3_length: 13
v_call: TRBV5-1
j_call: TRBJ2-7
d_call: NA
cdr3_aa: CASSPMGVGEQNF
cdr3_nt: TGCGCCAGCAGCCCAATGGGGGTTGGCGAGCAGAACTTC

clone_size: NA
cdr3_length: 11
v_call: TRBV5-1
j_call: TRBJ1-1
d_call: NA
cdr3_aa: CASRVDTEAFF
cdr3_nt: TGCGCCAGCAGAGTGGACACTGAAGCTTTCTTT

clone_size: once
cdr3_length: 16
v_call: TRBV29-1
j_call: TRBJ2-1
d_call: TRBD2
cdr3_aa: CSVEEAVAGLLNEQFF
cdr3_nt: TGCAGCGTTGAAGAAGCCGTAGCGGGTCTACTTAATGAGCAGTTCTTC

clone_size: NA
cdr3_length: 13
v_call: TRBV2
j_call: TRBJ1-5
d_call: NA
cdr3_aa: CASSERVRQPQHF
cdr3_nt: TGTGCCAGCAGTGAAAGGGTGCGACAGCCCCAGCATTTT

clone_size: NA
cdr3_length: 13
v_call: TRBV2
j_call: TRBJ2-3
d_call: NA
cdr3_aa: CANTINNGETQYF
cdr3_nt: TGTGCCAACACAATCAATAACGGGGAAACGCAGTATTTT

clone_size: NA
cdr3_length: 17
v_call: TRBV5-6
j_call: TRBJ2-4
d_call: NA
cdr3_aa: CASSFGPESIAKNIQYF
cdr3_nt: TGTGCCAGCAGCTTTGGCCCCGAGTCGATAGCCAAAAACATTCAGTACTTC

clone_size: many
cdr3_length: 17
v_call: TRBV18
j_call: TRBJ2-3
d_call: TRBD2
cdr3_aa: CASSALTSGLSTDTQYF
cdr3_nt: TGTGCCAGCTCAGCACTCACTAGCGGTCTGAGCACAGATACGCAGTATTTT

clone_size: few
cdr3_length: 13
v_call: TRBV2
j_call: TRBJ2-7
d_call: NA
cdr3_aa: CASSSGGFYEQYF
cdr3_nt: TGTGCCAGCAGCAGTGGGGGATTCTACGAGCAGTACTTC

clone_size: NA
cdr3_length: 11
v_call: TRBV2
j_call: TRBJ2-1
d_call: NA
cdr3_aa: CASSAGLEQFF
cdr3_nt: TGTGCCAGCAGTGCGGGACTGGAGCAGTTCTTC

clone_size: few
cdr3_length: 15
v_call: TRBV30
j_call: TRBJ2-2
d_call: TRBD1
cdr3_aa: CAWRRDRGVTGELFF
cdr3_nt: TGTGCCTGGAGACGGGACAGGGGGGTGACCGGGGAGCTGTTTTTT

clone_size: NA
cdr3_length: 15
v_call: TRBV9
j_call: TRBJ1-1
d_call: NA
cdr3_aa: CASSVGPDMNTEAFF
cdr3_nt: TGTGCCAGCAGCGTAGGGCCAGATATGAACACTGAAGCTTTCTTT

clone_size: once
cdr3_length: 15
v_call: TRBV19
j_call: TRBJ2-1
d_call: TRBD2
cdr3_aa: CASSRLAGVGNEQFF
cdr3_nt: TGTGCCAGTAGTCGTCTCGCGGGAGTGGGGAATGAGCAGTTCTTC

clone_size: NA
cdr3_length: 12
v_call: TRBV11-1
j_call: TRBJ1-1
d_call: NA
cdr3_aa: CAVARQNTEAFF
cdr3_nt: TGTGCCGTCGCGCGGCAGAACACTGAAGCTTTCTTT

clone_size: NA
cdr3_length: 15
v_call: TRBV29-1
j_call: TRBJ2-7
d_call: TRBD2
cdr3_aa: CSARRTSGSSYEQYF
cdr3_nt: TGCAGCGCAAGACGGACTAGCGGGAGCTCCTACGAGCAGTACTTC

clone_size: NA
cdr3_length: 14
v_call: TRBV28
j_call: TRBJ1-2
d_call: NA
cdr3_aa: CASSPVPRGIGYTF
cdr3_nt: TGTGCCAGCAGCCCCGTACCAAGAGGGATAGGCTACACCTTC

clone_size: NA
cdr3_length: 13
v_call: TRBV7-6
j_call: TRBJ2-1
d_call: NA
cdr3_aa: CASSPPGHNEQFF
cdr3_nt: TGTGCCAGCAGCCCGCCGGGGCACAATGAGCAGTTCTTC

clone_size: NA
cdr3_length: 16
v_call: TRBV18
j_call: TRBJ2-2
d_call: TRBD2
cdr3_aa: CASSPRTGGGTGELFF
cdr3_nt: TGTGCCAGCTCACCTCGAACGGGAGGCGGGACCGGGGAGCTGTTTTTT

clone_size: few
cdr3_length: 14
v_call: TRBV28
j_call: TRBJ1-1
d_call: NA
cdr3_aa: CASSLYRLNTEAFF
cdr3_nt: TGTGCCAGCAGTTTGTACAGGCTGAACACTGAAGCTTTCTTT

clone_size: NA
cdr3_length: 14
v_call: TRBV28
j_call: TRBJ1-5
d_call: TRBD1
cdr3_aa: CASRRQGGNQPQHF
cdr3_nt: TGTGCCTCCCGCCGACAGGGGGGGAATCAGCCCCAGCATTTT

clone_size: NA
cdr3_length: 17
v_call: TRBV6-1
j_call: TRBJ2-3
d_call: NA
cdr3_aa: CASSDDERGASTDTQYF
cdr3_nt: TGTGCCAGCAGTGACGATGAGCGCGGCGCTAGCACAGATACGCAGTATTTT

clone_size: NA
cdr3_length: 15
v_call: TRBV6-5
j_call: TRBJ1-2
d_call: TRBD1
cdr3_aa: CASSANRGRTYGYTF
cdr3_nt: TGTGCCAGCAGTGCCAACAGGGGGCGCACCTATGGCTACACCTTC

clone_size: NA
cdr3_length: 13
v_call: TRBV11-2
j_call: TRBJ2-1
d_call: NA
cdr3_aa: CASSLDRYNEQFF
cdr3_nt: TGTGCCAGCAGCTTAGATAGGTACAATGAGCAGTTCTTC

clone_size: once
cdr3_length: 13
v_call: TRBV6-5
j_call: TRBJ1-6
d_call: NA
cdr3_aa: CASSYSRFSPLHF
cdr3_nt: TGTGCCAGCAGTTACTCCAGGTTTTCACCCCTCCACTTT

clone_size: NA
cdr3_length: 16
v_call: TRBV11-2
j_call: TRBJ2-2
d_call: TRBD2
cdr3_aa: CASSPKRERGTGELFF
cdr3_nt: TGTGCCAGCAGCCCGAAGCGGGAGCGCGGCACCGGGGAGCTGTTTTTT

clone_size: few
cdr3_length: 12
v_call: TRBV28
j_call: TRBJ2-5
d_call: NA
cdr3_aa: CASSPRTETQYF
cdr3_nt: TGTGCCAGCAGTCCCCGGACAGAGACCCAGTACTTC

clone_size: NA
cdr3_length: 16
v_call: TRBV19
j_call: TRBJ1-1
d_call: NA
cdr3_aa: CASSIFTRPGVTEAFF
cdr3_nt: TGTGCCAGTAGTATATTCACAAGGCCAGGGGTCACTGAAGCTTTCTTT

clone_size: NA
cdr3_length: 17
v_call: TRBV11-2
j_call: TRBJ2-7
d_call: TRBD2
cdr3_aa: CASSLDPFSGRDGEQYF
cdr3_nt: TGTGCCAGCAGCTTAGATCCCTTTAGCGGGAGGGACGGCGAGCAGTACTTC

clone_size: NA
cdr3_length: 13
v_call: TRBV18
j_call: TRBJ2-5
d_call: NA
cdr3_aa: CASSPRNQETQYF
cdr3_nt: TGTGCCAGCTCACCACGCAACCAAGAGACCCAGTACTTC

clone_size: few
cdr3_length: 17
v_call: TRBV1
j_call: TRBJ2-3
d_call: NA
cdr3_aa: CTSSQATSGRGSDTQYF
cdr3_nt: TGCACCAGCAGCCAAGCGACTAGCGGGAGGGGTTCAGATACGCAGTATTTT

clone_size: NA
cdr3_length: 12
v_call: TRBV7-9
j_call: TRBJ1-1
d_call: NA
cdr3_aa: CASSLDSAEAFF
cdr3_nt: TGTGCCAGCAGCTTGGACAGTGCTGAAGCTTTCTTT

clone_size: NA
cdr3_length: 14
v_call: TRBV9
j_call: TRBJ1-3
d_call: NA
cdr3_aa: CASSVGSSGNTIYF
cdr3_nt: TGTGCCAGCAGCGTCGGTAGCTCTGGAAACACCATATATTTT